This T cell receptor beta chain comes out of a study of blood T cells in healthy people across ages. The use of a sample-barcoded 5' primer and a J-beta primer mix characterized a second PCR of about 6 to 12 cycles. TCRdb re-analysed the 5' RACE reads in MiXCR, keeping a single row per CDR3 protein. The sample lists approximately 880,000 distinct CDR3 sequences; about 44% were seen once. This clonotype has just a few counts. V was trimmed by 3 bases and J by 1 base, leaving 19 bases between them. Germline V lookup: CDR1 DFQATT, CDR2 SNEGSKA (reference sequence). The CDR3 length is 18 residues. Sequencing was done on a sample of blood. The chain joins TRBV20-1 to TRBJ2-6; possibly TRBD1 or TRBD2 for D (6 bases each). This clonotype was sampled from a man between 25 and 39 years old in good health. The CDR3 reads CSASSEGGLPSGANVLTF. The CDR3 region has the DNA TGCAGTGCTAGTTCCGAAGGGGGACTGCCTTCTGGGGCCAACGTCCTGACTTTC.